These 10 T cell receptor beta chains share one sample of origin, sequenced in a study of vaccination and CD4 T cells after COVID-19 (dated by TCRdb to between 2021 and 2023). The treatment or condition label on this specimen signifies: approximately 11-day PBMC culture with coronavirus spike peptide pools or control peptides (ViraFEST assay). The antigens these receptors bind are not known. The library was produced with PCR. For sequencing, an Illumina iSeq 100 was employed. TCR sequencing of DNA from cultured CD4+ T cells used the Oncomine TCR Beta short-read assay at the Johns Hopkins FTIC core. TCRdb redid the processing of the public reads, applying fastp at Q25 and MiXCR, and retained in-frame beta chains. Here each entry gathers all rows of one CDR3 protein and keeps the most common genes and DNA. This sample gives about 25,000 distinct CDR3 sequences in total; around 49% of them show up just once. The ten largest make up 5% to 6.5% of the sample.

Sequencing used CD4+ T cells from blood, cultured in vitro. These receptors were taken from a human donor who had recovered from COVID-19.

This clonotype showed up just a few times. The chain links TRBV20-1 to TRBJ2-5; D might be TRBD1 (6 bases). The CDR3 sequence is 15 residues long. CDR1 is DFQATT and CDR2 is SNEGSKA in the germline V gene (reference sequence). The germline V and J ends were trimmed by 3 bases and 5 bases, with 19 bases remaining between them. CDR3 coding DNA: TGCAGTGCTAGGCAACAGGGAAGGCATCGGGAGACCCAGTACTTC. Translated: CSARQQGRHRETQYF.

V and J are TRBV18 and TRBJ2-5; D not certain. V lost 1 base and J lost 2, with 8 bases in between. This CDR3 spans 14 amino acids. The germline V gene encodes CDR1 KGHSH and CDR2 LQKENI. In DNA form, the CDR3 reads TGTGCCAGCTCACCACAAACTGGGCAAGAGACCCAGTACTTC. This translates into CASSPQTGQETQYF.

This clonotype was recorded a few times. The chain combines TRBV12-3 or TRBV12-4 with TRBJ1-1, with D possibly matching TRBD1 (6 bases). V was pared by 6 bases and J by 6 bases, with 14 bases between. The CDR3 has 13 residues. CDR3 loop: CASRSGQSSEAFF. In DNA form, the CDR3 reads TGTGCCAGCAGGTCTGGACAGTCATCTGAAGCTTTCTTT.

The chain joins TRBV5-1 to TRBJ2-5; D possibly uses TRBD1 or TRBD2 (5 bases each). The CDR3 consists of 14 residues. V was pared by 0 bases and J by 4 bases, with 10 bases between. Germline V gene lookup returns CDR1 SGHRS and CDR2 YFSETQ. CDR3 protein: CASSLVAGRETQYF. The CDR3 region has the DNA TGCGCCAGCAGCTTGGTGGCAGGGAGAGAGACCCAGTACTTC.

CDR3 region: CASSPGLSRGELFF. CDR3 DNA sequence: TGTGCCAGCAGCCCGGGACTTAGCCGGGGGGAGCTGTTTTTT. The chain is built from TRBV7-2 and TRBJ2-2, with TRBD2 as a possible D gene (6 bases). V was trimmed by 5 bases and J by 8 bases, leaving 15 bases between them. The CDR3 is 14 residues long. Germline V lookup: CDR1 SGHTA, CDR2 FQGNSA.

This sequence joins TRBV7-3 and TRBJ2-2; 9 bases map to TRBD2. Germline trimming cut 2 bases from V and 1 base from J; bases unmatched to any gene: 2. This CDR3 is 16 amino acids long. Germline V gene sequence: CDR1 SGHTA, CDR2 FQGTGA. Here the CDR3 reads CASSLRAGGNTGELFF. CDR3 bases: TGTGCCAGCAGCTTACGAGCGGGGGGGAACACCGGGGAGCTGTTTTTT.

This clonotype was found a few times. The rearrangement joins TRBV7-6 to TRBJ1-1; the D gene is possibly TRBD1 (5 bases). CDR1 is SGHVS, CDR2 FNYEAQ, per germline. V shed 3 bases and J shed 5 bases, with 13 bases lying between them. This CDR3 spans 14 amino acids. CDR3 nucleotide sequence: TGTGCCAGCAGCTTGGAGGGGTCGGTTACTGAAGCTTTCTTT. Protein sequence: CASSLEGSVTEAFF.

This clonotype has only a few counts. This chain joins TRBV19 and TRBJ2-2; tentatively, D is TRBD1 (5 bases). The CDR3 totals 16 residues. V was trimmed by 6 bases and J by 4 bases, leaving 18 bases between them. Germline V gene data show CDR1 as LNHDA and CDR2 as SQIVND (reference sequence). The CDR3 loop reads CASSIIQGMGTGELFF. CDR3 DNA: TGTGCCAGTAGCATCATCCAGGGTATGGGCACCGGGGAGCTGTTTTTT. The variable domain in full, with the rest retrieved from reference TRBV19 and TRBJ2-2, is DGGITQSPKYLFRKEGQNVTLSCEQNLNHDAMYWYRQDPGQGLRLIYYSQIVNDFQKGDIAEGYSVSREKKESFPLTVTSAQKNPTAFYLCASSIIQGMGTGELFFGEGSRLTVL.

This clonotype was observed a handful of times. V gene TRBV27 combines with J gene TRBJ2-2, with TRBD1 matching over 8 bases. The CDR3 extends over 17 amino acids. Germline V gives CDR1 MNHEY, CDR2 SMNVEV (reference sequence). With 3 bases clipped from V and 5 bases from J, the junction kept 11 bases outside the gene matches. CDR3 coding DNA: TGTGCCAGCAGTTTTGTGACAGGGGCCAGACGGACCGGGGAGCTGTTTTTT. It specifies CASSFVTGARRTGELFF.

Worth noting for this clonotype: At one end, the junction sequence differs from germline, possibly due to a read error. The chain joins TRBV5-6 to TRBJ2-3; no clear D gene. This CDR3 is built from 11 residues. The germline CDR1 and CDR2 sequences are SGHDT and YYEEEE. CDR3 DNA sequence: TGTGCCGGCAGCCGGACAGATACGCAGTATTTT. Translated: CAGSRTDTQYF.